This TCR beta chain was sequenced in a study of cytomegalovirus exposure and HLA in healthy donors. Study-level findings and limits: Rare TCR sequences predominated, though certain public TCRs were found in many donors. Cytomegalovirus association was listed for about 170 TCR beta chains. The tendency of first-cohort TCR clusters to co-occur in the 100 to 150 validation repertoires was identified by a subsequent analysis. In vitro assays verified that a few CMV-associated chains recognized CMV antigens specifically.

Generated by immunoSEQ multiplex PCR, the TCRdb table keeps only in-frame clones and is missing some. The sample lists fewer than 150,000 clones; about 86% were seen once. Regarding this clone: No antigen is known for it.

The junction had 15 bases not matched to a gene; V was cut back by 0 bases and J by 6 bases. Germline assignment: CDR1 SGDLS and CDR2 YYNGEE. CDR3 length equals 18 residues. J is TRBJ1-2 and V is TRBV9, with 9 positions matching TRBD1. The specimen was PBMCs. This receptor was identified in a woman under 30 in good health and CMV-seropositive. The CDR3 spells CASSVGGTGPPQGHGYTF. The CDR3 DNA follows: TGTGCCAGCAGCGTAGGTGGGACAGGGCCTCCCCAGGGCCATGGCTACACCTTC.